This TCR beta chain is from a study of identical twins. TCRdb reprocessed the 5' RACE reads via MiXCR and lists one record per CDR3 protein. Among 450,000 or so distinct CDR3 sequences, approximately 15% were seen once, and the ten largest hold around 0.48%. With 0 bases clipped from V and 2 bases from J, the junction kept 8 bases outside the gene matches. Germline V gene sequence: CDR1 SGHAT, CDR2 FQNNGV. The CDR3 has 18 residues. A further study also used this sample, focusing on yellow fever vaccine responses in identical twins.

This sequence was found in a woman younger than 30 in good health. The sequencing sample was made of CD4+ T cells sorted from blood. This sequence joins TRBV11-2 and TRBJ2-3; 10 bases agree with TRBD2. Written as DNA, the CDR3 is TGTGCCAGCAGCTTAGATCCGAGACTAGCGGGCTACACAGATACGCAGTATTTT. Its protein product is CASSLDPRLAGYTDTQYF.